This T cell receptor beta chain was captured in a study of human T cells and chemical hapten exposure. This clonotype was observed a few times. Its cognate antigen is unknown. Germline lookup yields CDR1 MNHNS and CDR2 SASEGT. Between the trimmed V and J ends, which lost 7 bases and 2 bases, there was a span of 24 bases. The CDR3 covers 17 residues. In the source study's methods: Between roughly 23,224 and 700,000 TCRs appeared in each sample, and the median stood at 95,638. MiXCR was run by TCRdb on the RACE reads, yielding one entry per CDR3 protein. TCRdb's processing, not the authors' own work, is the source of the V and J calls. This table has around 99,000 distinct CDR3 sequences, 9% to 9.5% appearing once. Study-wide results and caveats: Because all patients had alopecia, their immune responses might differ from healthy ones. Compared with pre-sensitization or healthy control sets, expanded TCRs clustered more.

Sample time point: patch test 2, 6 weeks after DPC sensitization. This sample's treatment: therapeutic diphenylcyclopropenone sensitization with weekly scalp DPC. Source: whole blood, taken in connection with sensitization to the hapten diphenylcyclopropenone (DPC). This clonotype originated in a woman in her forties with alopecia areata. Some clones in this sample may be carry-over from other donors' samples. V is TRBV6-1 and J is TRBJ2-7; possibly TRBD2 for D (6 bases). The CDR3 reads CASTIVFGGEGPYEQYF. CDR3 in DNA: TGTGCCAGCACTATCGTTTTCGGAGGGGAAGGTCCCTACGAGCAGTACTTC.